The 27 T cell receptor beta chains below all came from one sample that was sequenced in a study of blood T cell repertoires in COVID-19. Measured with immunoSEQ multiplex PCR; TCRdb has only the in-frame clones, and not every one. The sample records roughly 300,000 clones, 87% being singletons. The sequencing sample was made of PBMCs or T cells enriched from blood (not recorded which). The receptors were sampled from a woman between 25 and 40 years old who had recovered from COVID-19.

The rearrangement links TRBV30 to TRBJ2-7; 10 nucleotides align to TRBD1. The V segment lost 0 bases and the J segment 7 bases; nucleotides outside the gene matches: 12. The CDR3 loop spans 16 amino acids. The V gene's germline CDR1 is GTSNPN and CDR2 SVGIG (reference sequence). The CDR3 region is CAWSVLVGQGPREQYF. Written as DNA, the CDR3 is TGTGCCTGGAGTGTACTTGTGGGACAGGGGCCACGAGAGCAGTACTTC.

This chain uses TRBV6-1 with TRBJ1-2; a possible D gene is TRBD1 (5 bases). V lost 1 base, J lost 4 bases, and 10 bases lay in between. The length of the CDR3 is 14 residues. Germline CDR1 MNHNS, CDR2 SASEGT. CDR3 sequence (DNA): TGTGCCAGCAGTGAAGTTAGGGGATCCTATGGCTACACCTTC. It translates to CASSEVRGSYGYTF.

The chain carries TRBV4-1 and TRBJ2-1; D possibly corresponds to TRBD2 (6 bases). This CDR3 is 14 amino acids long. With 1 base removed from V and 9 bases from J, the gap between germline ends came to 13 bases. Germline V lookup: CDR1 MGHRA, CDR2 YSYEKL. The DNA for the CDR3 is TGCGCCAGCAGCCAAGTCCCTAGCGCTAGTGAGCAGTTCTTC. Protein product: CASSQVPSASEQFF.

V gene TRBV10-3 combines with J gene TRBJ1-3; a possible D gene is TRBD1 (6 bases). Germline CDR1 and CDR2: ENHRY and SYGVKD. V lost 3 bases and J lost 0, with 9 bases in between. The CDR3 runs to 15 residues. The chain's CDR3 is CAISDRTDSGNTIYF. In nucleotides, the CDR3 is TGTGCCATCAGTGACAGGACAGACTCTGGAAACACCATATATTTT.

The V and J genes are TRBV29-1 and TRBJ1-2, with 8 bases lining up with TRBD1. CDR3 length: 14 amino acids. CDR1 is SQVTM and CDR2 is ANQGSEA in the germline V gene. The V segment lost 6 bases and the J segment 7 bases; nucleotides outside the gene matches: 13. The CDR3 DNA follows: TGCAGCGTGGGAGCGGAGACAGGGGCCCTTGGCTACACCTTC. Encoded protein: CSVGAETGALGYTF.

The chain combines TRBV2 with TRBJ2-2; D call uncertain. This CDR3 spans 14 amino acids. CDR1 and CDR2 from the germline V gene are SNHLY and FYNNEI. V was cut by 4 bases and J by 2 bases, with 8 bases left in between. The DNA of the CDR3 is TGTGCCAGCAGTGTGGCCAGTAACACCGGGGAGCTGTTTTTT. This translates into CASSVASNTGELFF.

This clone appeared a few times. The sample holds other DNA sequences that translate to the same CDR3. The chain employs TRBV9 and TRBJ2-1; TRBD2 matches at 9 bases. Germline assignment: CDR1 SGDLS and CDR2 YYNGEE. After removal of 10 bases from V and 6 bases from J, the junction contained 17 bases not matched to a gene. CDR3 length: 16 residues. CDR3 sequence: CARRVGGSGGGNEQFF. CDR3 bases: TGTGCCCGCCGCGTCGGGGGTAGCGGGGGAGGCAATGAGCAGTTCTTC.

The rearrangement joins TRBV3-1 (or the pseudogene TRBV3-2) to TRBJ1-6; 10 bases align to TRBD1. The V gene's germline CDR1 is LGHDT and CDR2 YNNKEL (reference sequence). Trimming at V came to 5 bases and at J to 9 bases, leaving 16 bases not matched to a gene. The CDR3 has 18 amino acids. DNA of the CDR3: TGTGCCAGCAGCTCCCGACAGGGGGCGCGGATAAGTGGTTCACCCCTCCACTTT. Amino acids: CASSSRQGARISGSPLHF.

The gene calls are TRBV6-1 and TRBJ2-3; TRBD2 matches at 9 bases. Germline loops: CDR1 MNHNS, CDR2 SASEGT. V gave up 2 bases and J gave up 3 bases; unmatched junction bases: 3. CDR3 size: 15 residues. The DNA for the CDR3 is TGTGCCAGCAGTGAATCTAGCGGGGCAACAGATACGCAGTATTTT. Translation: CASSESSGATDTQYF.

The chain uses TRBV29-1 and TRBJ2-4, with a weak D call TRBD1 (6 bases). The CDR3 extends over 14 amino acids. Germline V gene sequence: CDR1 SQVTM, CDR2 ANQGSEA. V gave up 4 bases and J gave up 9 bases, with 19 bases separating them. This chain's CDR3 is CSVGRGTGRSIQYF. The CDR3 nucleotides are TGCAGCGTTGGTAGGGGCACAGGGCGAAGCATTCAGTACTTC.

For the CDR3, the DNA is TGCGCCAGCAGCCCATCTAGAGGTAATGAAAAACTGTTTTTT. It encodes CASSPSRGNEKLFF. The chain uses TRBV5-1 and TRBJ1-4; no definite D call. V lost 4 bases and J 4 bases, leaving 11 bases between the germline ends. Germline V CDR1 and CDR2: SGHRS, YFSETQ. This CDR3 is 14 amino acids long.

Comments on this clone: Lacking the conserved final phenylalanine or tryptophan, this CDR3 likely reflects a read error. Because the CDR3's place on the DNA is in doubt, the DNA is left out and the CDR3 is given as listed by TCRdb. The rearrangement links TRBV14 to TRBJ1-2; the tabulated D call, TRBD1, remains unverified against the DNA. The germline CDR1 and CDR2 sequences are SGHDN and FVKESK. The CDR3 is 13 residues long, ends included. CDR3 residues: CASSRPGQGSFVL.

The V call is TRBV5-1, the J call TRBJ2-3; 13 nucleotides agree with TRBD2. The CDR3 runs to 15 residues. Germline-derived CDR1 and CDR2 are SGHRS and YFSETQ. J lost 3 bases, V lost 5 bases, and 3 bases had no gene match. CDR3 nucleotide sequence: TGCGCCAGCAGGGAGGGACTAGCGGGAACAGATACGCAGTATTTT. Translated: CASREGLAGTDTQYF.

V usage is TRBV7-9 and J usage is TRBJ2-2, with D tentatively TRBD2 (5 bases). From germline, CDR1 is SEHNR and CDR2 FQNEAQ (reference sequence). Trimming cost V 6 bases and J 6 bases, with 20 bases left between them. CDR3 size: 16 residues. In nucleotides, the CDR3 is TGTGCCAGCAGGGCGGTATTAGGGAGTCATCCCGGGGAGCTGTTTTTT. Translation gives CASRAVLGSHPGELFF.

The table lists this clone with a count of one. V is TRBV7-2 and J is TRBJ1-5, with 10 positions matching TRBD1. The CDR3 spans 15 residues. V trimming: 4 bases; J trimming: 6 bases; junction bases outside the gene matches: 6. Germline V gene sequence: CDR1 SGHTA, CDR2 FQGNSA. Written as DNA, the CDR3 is TGTGCCAGCAGCTCGACAGGGGGCCCGGGTCAGCCCCAGCATTTT. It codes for CASSSTGGPGQPQHF.

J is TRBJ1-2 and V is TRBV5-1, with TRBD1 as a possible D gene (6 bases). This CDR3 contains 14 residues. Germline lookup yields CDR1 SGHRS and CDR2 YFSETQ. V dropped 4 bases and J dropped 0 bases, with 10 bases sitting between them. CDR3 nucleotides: TGCGCCAGCAGCACTGACAGGACTAACTATGGCTACACCTTC. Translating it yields CASSTDRTNYGYTF.

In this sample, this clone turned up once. CDR3 DNA: TGTGCCAGCAGACATTTCACCGGGGAGCTGTTTTTT. It specifies CASRHFTGELFF. This chain links TRBV3-1 (or the pseudogene TRBV3-2) with TRBJ2-2; the D is unclear. Germline assignment: CDR1 LGHDT and CDR2 YNNKEL (reference sequence). The CDR3 consists of 12 residues. V was cut by 6 bases and J by 4 bases, with 6 bases left in between.

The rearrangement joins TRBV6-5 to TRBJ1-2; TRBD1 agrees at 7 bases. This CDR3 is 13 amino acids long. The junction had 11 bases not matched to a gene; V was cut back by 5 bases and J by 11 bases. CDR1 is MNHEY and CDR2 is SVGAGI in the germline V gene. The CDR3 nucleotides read TGTGCCAGCAGTCTTTCCTTGCAGGGGGGATACACCTTC. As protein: CASSLSLQGGYTF.

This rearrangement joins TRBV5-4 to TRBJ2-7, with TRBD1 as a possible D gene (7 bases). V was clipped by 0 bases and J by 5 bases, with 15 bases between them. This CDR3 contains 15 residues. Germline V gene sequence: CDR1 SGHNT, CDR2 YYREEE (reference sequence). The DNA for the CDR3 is TGTGCCAGCAGCTTGGATTTGCAGGGGGGCCACGAGCAGTACTTC. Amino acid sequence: CASSLDLQGGHEQYF.

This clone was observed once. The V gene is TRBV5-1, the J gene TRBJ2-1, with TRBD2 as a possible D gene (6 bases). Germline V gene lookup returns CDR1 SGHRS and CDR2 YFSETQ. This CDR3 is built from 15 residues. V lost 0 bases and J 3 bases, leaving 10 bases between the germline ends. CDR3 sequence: CASSLATGGYNEQFF. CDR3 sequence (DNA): TGCGCCAGCAGCTTGGCTACCGGGGGCTACAATGAGCAGTTCTTC.

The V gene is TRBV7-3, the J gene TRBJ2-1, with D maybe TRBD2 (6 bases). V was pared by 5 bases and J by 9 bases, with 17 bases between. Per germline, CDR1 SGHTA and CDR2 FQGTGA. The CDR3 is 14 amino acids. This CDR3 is CASSQTLLASEQFF. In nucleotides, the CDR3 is TGTGCCAGCAGCCAAACCCTACTAGCTAGTGAGCAGTTCTTC.

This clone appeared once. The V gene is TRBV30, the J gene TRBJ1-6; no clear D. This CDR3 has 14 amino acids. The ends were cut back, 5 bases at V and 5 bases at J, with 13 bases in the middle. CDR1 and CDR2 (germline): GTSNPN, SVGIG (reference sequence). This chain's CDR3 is CAWDREINNSPLHF. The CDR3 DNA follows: TGTGCCTGGGACCGGGAGATTAATAATTCACCCCTCCACTTT.

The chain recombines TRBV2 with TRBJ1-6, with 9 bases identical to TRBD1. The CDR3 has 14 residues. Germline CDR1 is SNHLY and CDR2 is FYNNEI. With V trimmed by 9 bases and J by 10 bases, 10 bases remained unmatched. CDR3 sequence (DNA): TGTGCCAGAAGTACGTGGACAGGGGCCTCACCCCTCCACTTT. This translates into CARSTWTGASPLHF.

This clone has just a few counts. The CDR3 here is CASMGLAEGVGTDTQYF. Written as DNA, the CDR3 is TGTGCCAGCATGGGACTAGCGGAGGGGGTGGGCACAGATACGCAGTATTTT. The chain combines TRBV2 with TRBJ2-3; 11 bases align to TRBD2. CDR1 and CDR2 from the germline V gene are SNHLY and FYNNEI. Trimming at V came to 7 bases and at J to 1 base, leaving 10 bases not matched to a gene. This CDR3 comprises 17 residues.

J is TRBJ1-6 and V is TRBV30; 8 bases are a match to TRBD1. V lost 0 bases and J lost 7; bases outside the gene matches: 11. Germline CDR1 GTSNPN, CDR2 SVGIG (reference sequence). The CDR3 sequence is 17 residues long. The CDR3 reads CAWSVLGQGQLNSPLHF. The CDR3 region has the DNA TGTGCCTGGAGTGTACTAGGACAGGGCCAACTAAATTCACCCCTCCACTTT.

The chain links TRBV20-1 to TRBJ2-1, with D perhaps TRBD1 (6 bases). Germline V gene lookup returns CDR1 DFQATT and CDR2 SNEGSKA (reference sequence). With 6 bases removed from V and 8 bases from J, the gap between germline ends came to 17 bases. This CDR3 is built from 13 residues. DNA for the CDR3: TGCAGTGCGAGTACAGGGCCGGTCCATGAGCAGTTCTTC. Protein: CSASTGPVHEQFF.

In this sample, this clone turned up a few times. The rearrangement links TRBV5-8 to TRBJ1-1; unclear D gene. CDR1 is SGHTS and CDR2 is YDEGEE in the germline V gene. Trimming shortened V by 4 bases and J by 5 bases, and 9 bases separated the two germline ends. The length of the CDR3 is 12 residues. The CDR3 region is CASSPLRTEAFF. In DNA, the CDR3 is TGTGCCAGCAGCCCGTTGAGAACTGAAGCTTTCTTT.